This is a list of T cell receptor beta chains from one sample in a study of T cells after yellow fever vaccination. TCRdb itself ran the 5' RACE reads through MiXCR, one entry per CDR3 protein. The sample yields about 150,000 distinct CDR3 sequences, about 7% seen once. The source material was CD4+ T cells sorted from PBMCs, sampled 10 days after the yellow fever booster vaccination. These receptors all come from a man aged 25-45 years who received the YFV17D yellow fever vaccine. Both conserved end residues are part of each CDR3. A D gene is named only where the DNA matches it firmly. Part of the rows lack a size; the others show once, few, many or a class for expanded clones.

size	D	V	J	DNA	CDR3
many	TRBD2	TRBV11-2	TRBJ2-7	TGTGCCAGCAGCCAGGGGCCTAGCGGGATCTACGAGCAGTACTTC	CASSQGPSGIYEQYF
many	TRBD2	TRBV5-1	TRBJ2-7	TGCGCCAGCAGCCCGGCCGGGACTAGTAACTACGAGCAGTACTTC	CASSPAGTSNYEQYF
few	NA	TRBV25-1	TRBJ2-7	TGTGCCAGCAGTGAAAGCGTCAGGACCGAGCAGTACTTC	CASSESVRTEQYF
many	TRBD2	TRBV20-1	TRBJ2-3	TGCAGTGCTAGGAGACTAGCTAGCACAGATACGCAGTATTTT	CSARRLASTDTQYF
many	NA	TRBV18	TRBJ1-5	TGTGCCAGCTCACCCGGGACCTCTATCAATCAGCCCCAGCATTTT	CASSPGTSINQPQHF
many	NA	TRBV7-9	TRBJ2-2	TGTGCCAGCAGCATCCGGGACGGCAGCACCGGGGAGCTGTTTTTT	CASSIRDGSTGELFF
few	NA	TRBV7-9	TRBJ1-3	TGTGCCAGCAGCTTAGCAGCCTACTCTGGAAACACCATATATTTT	CASSLAAYSGNTIYF
many	TRBD2	TRBV7-2	TRBJ2-1	TGTGCCAGCAGCTTGAGAGGACTAGCGGGAGGTCGCGAGCAGTTCTTC	CASSLRGLAGGREQFF
many	NA	TRBV20-1	TRBJ2-7	TGCAGTGCTAGACGGGACACCTACGAGCAGTACTTC	CSARRDTYEQYF
many	NA	TRBV14	TRBJ1-2	TGTGCCAGCAGCCAAATGGGGGGCGTTGGCTACACCTTC	CASSQMGGVGYTF
many	TRBD1	TRBV10-3	TRBJ2-2	TGTGCCATCAGTGAGCTCGTAAAGGGACAGGGTTCCCGTAATCGGAACACCGGGGAGCTGTTTTTT	CAISELVKGQGSRNRNTGELFF
many	TRBD2	TRBV5-1	TRBJ2-1	TGCGCCAGCTACCCTAGCGGGAGATTCAATGAGCAGTTCTTC	CASYPSGRFNEQFF
many	NA	TRBV7-8	TRBJ2-1	TGTGCCAGCAGCGAGCACAGAGTCGGGTTGAGTAATGAGCAGTTCTTC	CASSEHRVGLSNEQFF
many	NA	TRBV5-1	TRBJ1-1	TGCGCCAGCAGCTCTCAGACAGTCACTGAAGCTTTCTTT	CASSSQTVTEAFF
few	NA	TRBV20-1	TRBJ1-5	TGCAGTGCTAGAGCAAGCAATCAGCCCCAGCATTTT	CSARASNQPQHF
many	NA	TRBV7-7	TRBJ2-2	TGTGCCAGCAGCAGCCCCGGGGACGGGGAGCTGTTTTTT	CASSSPGDGELFF
many	TRBD1	TRBV5-1	TRBJ1-5	TGCGCCAGCAGCTCGGGACAGGAGGGTGAGCCCCAGCATTTT	CASSSGQEGEPQHF
NA	TRBD1	TRBV18	TRBJ1-4	TGTGCCAGCTCACCACGATCAGACCCGGGGACAGGAACGGAAAAACTGTTTTTT	CASSPRSDPGTGTEKLFF
many	TRBD1	TRBV12-3/TRBV12-4	TRBJ1-1	TGTGCCACCCACAGGGGGTCGGAGGACACTGAAGCTTTCTTT	CATHRGSEDTEAFF
NA	NA	TRBV18	TRBJ1-1	TGTGCCAGCGAGGTGGGGGGGCGCGCTGAAGCTTTCTTT	CASEVGGRAEAFF
many	NA	TRBV6-5	TRBJ2-1	TGTGCCAGCAGTTACTCCGGGTTCAGGGCGAACAATGAGCAGTTCTTC	CASSYSGFRANNEQFF
many	NA	TRBV12-3/TRBV12-4	TRBJ2-5	TGTGCCAGCAGTTTTAGACAGAGCCAAGAGACCCAGTACTTC	CASSFRQSQETQYF
many	NA	TRBV12-3/TRBV12-4	TRBJ2-7	TGTGCCAGCAGGTTGGCCAGGGTCGACGAGCAGTACTTC	CASRLARVDEQYF
many	TRBD2	TRBV20-1	TRBJ2-1	TGCAGTGCTAGGACTAGCGGGAGTTACAATGAGCAGTTCTTC	CSARTSGSYNEQFF
many	NA	TRBV29-1	TRBJ2-1	TGCAGCGTGGAAAGTGGGACCACAATCAATGAGCAGTTCTTC	CSVESGTTINEQFF